A single sample gave rise to the 26 T cell receptor beta chains below, sequenced in a study. MiXCR, applied by TCRdb to the RT-PCR reads, yields one record per CDR3 protein. The table lists 550,000 to 750,000 distinct CDR3 sequences, 13% to 15% of them singletons. The sample consisted of memory CD4+ T cells from blood. The receptors come from a female donor in good health, serving as a healthy control.

The sample holds many counts of this clonotype. J is TRBJ2-1 and V is TRBV5-1; the D gene is possibly TRBD1 (6 bases). The germline V gene encodes CDR1 SGHRS and CDR2 YFSETQ. The CDR3 has 14 amino acids. The V and J ends lost 2 bases and 10 bases respectively, with 16 bases between them. The CDR3 sequence is CASSFGTSPPEQFF. Written as DNA, the CDR3 is TGCGCCAGCAGCTTCGGGACATCGCCCCCCGAGCAGTTCTTC.

This clonotype was counted only a few times. The rearrangement uses TRBV11-1 and TRBJ2-1; TRBD2 agrees at 8 bases. This CDR3 is built from 16 residues. Germline V gene sequence: CDR1 SGHAT, CDR2 FQDESV (reference sequence). Trimming took 0 bases from V and 9 from J; bases not matched to a gene: 10. The CDR3 loop is CASSLALWTSPTEQFF. The DNA of the CDR3 is TGTGCCAGCAGCTTAGCGCTCTGGACTAGCCCCACTGAGCAGTTCTTC. Variable domain in full (rest from reference TRBV11-1 and TRBJ2-1): EAEVAQSPRYKITEKSQAVAFWCDPISGHATLYWYRQILGQGPELLVQFQDESVVDDSQLPKDRFSAERLKGVDSTLKIQPAELGDSAMYLCASSLALWTSPTEQFFGPGTRLTVL.

The chain joins TRBV27 to TRBJ1-6; 7 bases match TRBD1. With 5 bases clipped from V and 9 bases from J, the junction kept 4 bases outside the gene matches. The CDR3 length is 13 residues. Germline values: CDR1 MNHEY, CDR2 SMNVEV (reference sequence). In DNA form, the CDR3 reads TGTGCCAGCAGTAAAACAGGGGTTTCACCCCTCCACTTT. Translated: CASSKTGVSPLHF.

This clonotype was found a few times. This chain uses TRBV15 with TRBJ2-7, with TRBD1 matching over 9 bases. Looked up from germline, CDR1 is LNHNV and CDR2 is YYDKDF (reference sequence). Trimming cost V 3 bases and J 2 bases; bases outside gene matches: 2. There are 14 residues in the CDR3. CDR3 sequence (DNA): TGTGCCACCAGCAGGACAGGGGGGACCTACGAGCAGTACTTC. It codes for CATSRTGGTYEQYF.

In its sample, this clonotype was seen a few times. The chain has TRBV7-9 and TRBJ1-3; D unclear. Germline V gene lookup returns CDR1 SEHNR and CDR2 FQNEAQ (reference sequence). The CDR3 consists of 16 residues. V was trimmed by 3 bases and J by 0 bases, leaving 12 bases between them. In DNA, the CDR3 is TGTGCCAGCAGCTTGGACGCCGGATTCTCTGGAAACACCATATATTTT. The encoded protein is CASSLDAGFSGNTIYF.

This clonotype has more than one count but fewer than ten. The chain combines TRBV2 with TRBJ1-5; D not certain. V was shortened by 6 bases and J by 7 bases, with 10 bases between the two germline ends. The CDR3 length is 12 residues. Germline V CDR1 and CDR2: SNHLY, FYNNEI. The DNA for the CDR3 is TGTGCCAGCAGGAGGTTCGGACAGCCCCAGCATTTT. It specifies CASRRFGQPQHF.

At least ten counts were recorded for this clonotype. CDR3 nucleotides: TGCAGCGTTGATCTGGCTCTAGCGGGAGCAGATACGCAGTATTTT. It translates to CSVDLALAGADTQYF. J is TRBJ2-3 and V is TRBV29-1, with 10 bases aligning to TRBD2. Germline values: CDR1 SQVTM, CDR2 ANQGSEA. The CDR3 totals 15 residues. J lost 4 bases, V lost 3 bases, and 7 bases had no gene match.

The V call is TRBV28, the J call TRBJ2-5; 7 nucleotides agree with TRBD2. Trimming removed 5 bases from V and 5 bases from J; junction bases left unmatched: 14. Germline-derived CDR1 and CDR2 are MDHEN and SYDVKM. The CDR3 totals 16 residues. In nucleotides, the CDR3 is TGTGCCAGCAGTCTAACCCCTGGACGGCGGGAGGAGACCCAGTACTTC. It specifies CASSLTPGRREETQYF.

The sample holds a few counts of this clonotype. This chain links TRBV20-1 with TRBJ2-1, with D maybe TRBD2 (5 bases). This CDR3 is built from 11 residues. The V gene's germline CDR1 is DFQATT and CDR2 SNEGSKA (reference sequence). CDR3: CSLIPGNEQFF. DNA for the CDR3: TGCAGCCTTATACCGGGAAATGAGCAGTTCTTC.

This clonotype was observed a few times. The CDR3 DNA is TGTGCCAGCTGTGAGGGAGTTACGGGATACAATGAGCAGTTCTTC. It is translated as CASCEGVTGYNEQFF. V gene TRBV27 combines with J gene TRBJ2-1; D possibly corresponds to TRBD2 (5 bases). CDR1 MNHEY and CDR2 SMNVEV come from the germline V gene (reference sequence). This CDR3 contains 15 residues. Trimming stripped 8 bases from V and 4 bases from J, with 18 bases between.

The V call is TRBV12-3 or TRBV12-4, the J call TRBJ1-1; TRBD1 might be the D (5 bases). V lost 5 bases, J lost 5 bases, and 12 bases lay in between. The CDR3 is 13 residues long. This CDR3 reads CASSGGRKTEAFF. CDR3 in DNA: TGTGCCAGCAGTGGGGGGAGGAAGACTGAAGCTTTCTTT.

This sequence joins TRBV12-3 or TRBV12-4 and TRBJ2-2, with D perhaps TRBD1 or TRBD2 (6 bases each). The V end was cut by 3 bases, the J end by 7 bases, with 15 bases between. The CDR3 has 15 residues. The CDR3 sequence: CASSFYTGAFGELFF. The CDR3, as DNA: TGTGCCAGCAGTTTTTATACGGGGGCGTTCGGGGAGCTGTTTTTT.

The J gene is TRBJ2-1, the V gene TRBV7-2, with D perhaps TRBD2 (5 bases). The germline V gene has CDR1 SGHTA and CDR2 FQGNSA. This CDR3 has 13 residues. Trimming shortened V by 4 bases and J by 9 bases, and 13 bases separated the two germline ends. The CDR3 reads CASSSLREGEQFF. The DNA of the CDR3 is TGTGCCAGCAGCTCCCTCCGCGAGGGTGAGCAGTTCTTC.

This clonotype was recorded many times. J is TRBJ2-7 and V is TRBV5-1; D may be TRBD2 (6 bases). Germline assignment: CDR1 SGHRS and CDR2 YFSETQ. The V and J ends lost 0 bases and 2 bases respectively, with 15 bases between them. The CDR3 has 16 amino acids. The CDR3 DNA sequence: TGCGCCAGCAGCTTGGCGGAGACTAGTGCACCCTACGAGCAGTACTTC. Amino acids: CASSLAETSAPYEQYF.

This clonotype was seen ten or more times. This chain connects TRBV25-1 to TRBJ1-1; D gene unclear. The CDR3 totals 12 residues. Trimming pared 1 base from V and 7 bases from J, leaving 7 bases between. Germline V gene data show CDR1 as MGHDK and CDR2 as SYGVNS. The CDR3 here is CASSELEGEAFF. For the CDR3, the DNA is TGTGCCAGCAGTGAATTAGAGGGTGAAGCTTTCTTT.

This clonotype showed up just a few times. This rearrangement joins TRBV20-1 to TRBJ2-3; no clear D gene. From germline, CDR1 is DFQATT and CDR2 SNEGSKA (reference sequence). The CDR3 is made up of 15 amino acids. V shed 0 bases and J shed 1 base, with 11 bases lying between them. CDR3 bases: TGCAGTGCTAGAGATTCCCCCACCCGCACAGATACGCAGTATTTT. Residues: CSARDSPTRTDTQYF.

CDR3 sequence: CAWSAILGGTDTQYF. Here the CDR3 DNA reads TGTGCCTGGAGTGCCATCCTAGGGGGGACAGATACGCAGTATTTT. This chain joins TRBV30 and TRBJ2-3; the D call may be TRBD1 or TRBD2 (6 bases each). Germline CDR1 GTSNPN, CDR2 SVGIG (reference sequence). The V end was cut by 1 base, the J end by 3 bases, with 14 bases between. This CDR3 comprises 15 residues.

The rearrangement uses TRBV5-6 and TRBJ2-1, with 8 bases identical to TRBD2. Germline V gene sequence: CDR1 SGHDT, CDR2 YYEEEE. V gave up 0 bases and J gave up 3 bases; unmatched junction bases: 5. This CDR3 comprises 16 residues. The CDR3 spells CASSLERAGVYNEQFF. The CDR3 DNA is TGTGCCAGCAGCTTGGAAAGAGCGGGAGTCTACAATGAGCAGTTCTTC.

Many counts were recorded for this clonotype. The chain combines TRBV5-1 with TRBJ1-2, with D possibly being TRBD1 (6 bases). The CDR3 runs 14 residues. Germline-derived CDR1 and CDR2 are SGHRS and YFSETQ. V was shortened by 4 bases and J by 1 base, with 11 bases between the two germline ends. For the CDR3, the DNA is TGCGCCAGCAGCCCGGACAGCTATAACTATGGCTACACCTTC. Translating gives CASSPDSYNYGYTF.

The chain has TRBV20-1 and TRBJ1-5, with D unresolved. This CDR3 region has 13 residues. The V end lost 0 bases, the J end lost 11 bases, and 14 bases lay between the germline ends. The germline V gene has CDR1 DFQATT and CDR2 SNEGSKA (reference sequence). Here the CDR3 DNA reads TGCAGTGCTAGAGATCCCTCCGGTCATTCCCAGCATTTT. The encoded protein is CSARDPSGHSQHF.

This clonotype was counted many times. The chain is built from TRBV7-2 and TRBJ2-7; 7 nucleotides align to TRBD2. Per germline, CDR1 SGHTA and CDR2 FQGNSA. This CDR3 is 14 amino acids long. Germline trimming cut 2 bases from V and 3 bases from J; bases unmatched to any gene: 4. The CDR3 region is CASSLFAGVYEQYF. CDR3 nucleotide sequence: TGTGCCAGCAGCTTATTCGCGGGAGTCTACGAGCAGTACTTC.

This rearrangement joins TRBV6-1 to TRBJ1-5, with TRBD1 matching over 9 bases. The J segment lost 5 bases and the V segment lost 7 bases, leaving 12 bases of the junction unmatched. CDR1 and CDR2 from the germline V gene are MNHNS and SASEGT. This CDR3 has 16 amino acids. For the CDR3, the DNA is TGTGCCAGCAAAAAGAGGGACAGGGAAAATGATCAGCCCCAGCATTTT. Its translation is CASKKRDRENDQPQHF.

This rearrangement joins TRBV10-3 to TRBJ1-5; the D is unclear. Trimming left V 7 bases short and J 2 bases short, with 9 bases between. The CDR3 has 13 residues. Germline V gene data show CDR1 as ENHRY and CDR2 as SYGVKD. Here the CDR3 reads CAIKSDGNQPQHF. The CDR3 DNA reads TGTGCCATCAAATCCGATGGCAATCAGCCCCAGCATTTT.

Note on this clonotype: The junction shows a germline mismatch at one end, possibly a read error. The rearrangement joins TRBV4-2 to TRBJ2-7; D remains ambiguous. The germline V gene encodes CDR1 LGHNA and CDR2 YNFKEQ. This CDR3 spans 15 amino acids. CDR3 bases: TGTGCCAGCAGCCAAGATAAGGTGAGCTCCTACGAGCGGTACTTC. It translates to CASSQDKVSSYERYF.

J is TRBJ1-2 and V is TRBV9; D is unclear. CDR1 and CDR2 from the germline V gene are SGDLS and YYNGEE. Deletions cut 6 bases from V and 0 bases from J, with 12 bases between. This CDR3 comprises 14 residues. The CDR3 DNA reads as TGTGCCAGCACCCCAAATGGAGCTAACTATGGCTACACCTTC. Its protein product is CASTPNGANYGYTF.

The V call is TRBV11-2, the J call TRBJ2-5; maybe TRBD2 (7 bases). Germline assignment: CDR1 SGHAT and CDR2 FQNNGV. CDR3 length: 16 residues. V lost 5 bases and J 5 bases, leaving 21 bases between the germline ends. The CDR3 region is CASSLGGRGKEETQYF. The CDR3 nucleotides read TGTGCCAGCAGCCTTGGAGGGAGGGGGAAGGAGGAGACCCAGTACTTC.